The sequence of this T cell receptor beta chain was determined in a study of blood T cell repertoires in COVID-19 (dated by TCRdb to 2020 to 2022). General notes on the study: Samples from collaborators originated in the United States, Italy and Spain and spanned both the acute and convalescent phases of COVID-19. Samples came from the ongoing ImmuneRACE study (first 160 participants) plus 1,254 subjects from 6 global collaborators. Deeply sampled blood TCRbeta repertoires from subjects exposed to, actively infected with, or recovered from COVID-19 were included in the dataset. The repertoires were released in a freely available public database intended as a resource for research on the immune response to SARS-CoV-2. The prospective study material was composed of cDNA or gDNA derived from T cells, B-cell-depleted T cells, or PBMCs. Where available, HLA class I and class II types were taken from metadata supplied by the sample provider and were not determined by assay-based typing. Nearly every sample came with metadata listing a de-identified subject ID, COVID-19 status, age in years and sex.

TCRbeta CDR3 regions were amplified from genomic DNA by means of the immunoSEQ Assay, a bias-controlled multiplex PCR. The paper's processing steps were these. Within the assay, amplification of reference gene primers was used to estimate how many nucleated cells each sample contained. Sequence reads were collapsed and filtered to measure the absolute abundance of every unique TCRbeta CDR3 rearrangement. For each sample, productive Simpson clonality was calculated as the square root of Simpson's diversity index across productive rearrangements. Here the immuneACCESS table is served through TCRdb, limited to in-frame sequences with V and J called. Missing clones are a known gap in these copies; in checked studies unresolved V genes cover under half, and the rest lacks a known reason. Clone size and V and J calls were adopted from that table, with D and trimming inferred from the DNA. A total of almost 55,000 clones appear in this sample, approximately 87% of them only once. In total, the top ten clones hold under 6% of the sample.

The collaborating institutions used their own protocols to collect whole blood in K2EDTA tubes. Collaborator samples were shipped for TCRbeta analysis as frozen whole blood, isolated PBMCs, or DNA extracted from either sample type. As to this clone: It has no known antigen specificity. No base quality values were provided; no much bigger clone lies one nucleotide off.

Clipping removes 4 bases from V and 8 bases from J, with 9 as the unmatched junction base count. The CDR3 holds 15 amino acids from the cysteine to the phenylalanine. Only the CDR3 part of the read is kept: 45 bases, read in frame from the first base. CDR1 is given as SGDLS and CDR2 as YYNGEE, both from the germline V gene. What the study reported, not specific to this receptor: The quantity of clinical and demographic metadata differed by source and by participant and was supplied without curation.

Sequencing was performed on peripheral blood. The chain couples TRBV9 to TRBJ1-6; 7 bases in the junction line up with TRBD1. The origin of this receptor is a human donor in a cohort sampled during active COVID-19. The CDR3 amino acid sequence is: CASSPEETGYSPLHF. The DNA is TGTGCCAGCAGCCCCGAGGAGACAGGGTATTCACCCCTCCACTTT.